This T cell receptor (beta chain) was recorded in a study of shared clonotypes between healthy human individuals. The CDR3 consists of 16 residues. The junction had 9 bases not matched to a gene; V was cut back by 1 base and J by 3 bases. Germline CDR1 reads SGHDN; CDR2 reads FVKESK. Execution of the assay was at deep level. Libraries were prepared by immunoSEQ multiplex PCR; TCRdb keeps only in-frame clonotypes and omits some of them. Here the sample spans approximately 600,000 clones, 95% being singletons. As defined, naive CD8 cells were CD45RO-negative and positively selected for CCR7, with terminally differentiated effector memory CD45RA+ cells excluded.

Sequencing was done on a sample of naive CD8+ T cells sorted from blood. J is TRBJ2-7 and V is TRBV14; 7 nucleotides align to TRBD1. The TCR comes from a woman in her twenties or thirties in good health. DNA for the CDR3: TGTGCCAGCAGCCAAGCGACTCGGACAGGTTACTACGAGCAGTACTTC. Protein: CASSQATRTGYYEQYF.